The source of this T cell receptor beta chain is a study of shared clonotypes between healthy human individuals. Study results and caveats: In the sorted subsets, rarefaction showed sequencing was incomplete despite large depth. Approximately 4.6% of naive CD4 clonotypes were common to a handful of donors. Non-shared clonotypes showed lower generation probabilities than clonotypes common to all four donors.

Data came from immunoSEQ multiplex PCR; TCRdb stores just in-frame clones and leaves some out. The sample lists about 2 million clones, less than 95% seen once, with 0.9% to 1.5% in the top ten. The CDR3 runs to 14 residues. The V end lost 6 bases, the J end lost 2 bases, and 14 bases lay between the germline ends. CDR1 and CDR2 from the germline V gene are LNHDA and SQIVND (reference sequence). CD45RO-negative, CCR7-selected cells formed the naive CD8 fraction, which excluded terminally differentiated effector memory CD45RA+ cells. Notes on this clone: Its antigen is unknown.

The sequence was obtained from a man aged 18 to 35 in good health. The chain links TRBV19 to TRBJ2-7; possible D gene TRBD1, 5 bases. Specimen: naive CD8+ T cells sorted from blood. DNA for the CDR3: TGTGCCAGTAGCCCCCCAGGGTACCCCTACGAGCAGTACTTC. It yields the protein CASSPPGYPYEQYF.